A selection of T cell receptor beta chains follows, all from one sample in a study of blood T cell repertoires in COVID-19. TCRdb keeps only in-frame clones here, not all; method: immunoSEQ multiplex PCR. The table records about 250,000 clones, under 90% of them present only once. The sequencing input was PBMCs or T cells enriched from blood (not recorded which). These receptor sequences come from a woman aged 25 to 39 with acute COVID-19. Each CDR3 is given with its conserved first and last residue. The D gene is left open where the match is weak.

V | D | CDR3
TRBV6-5 | TRBD2 | CASSSPSGRGGTEQFF
TRBV27 | NA | CASSSRQGSFTPDNSPLHF
TRBV4-1 | TRBD2 | CASSQDIFGGGPTDTQYF
TRBV19 | TRBD1 | CAKTGGSQPQHF
TRBV5-6 | NA | CASSFRNSFNEKLFF
TRBV11-2 | NA | CASSKGTTSVAGELFF
TRBV28 | NA | CASSLDLPGGTEAFF
TRBV2 | NA | CASRLDSASGNTIYF
TRBV12-5 | NA | CASGLDSGHGETQYF
TRBV11-2 | TRBD1 | CASSLVGAGGEQYF
TRBV19 | TRBD1 | CASKSQGVIYGYTF
TRBV7-9 | NA | CASSPDPPAGPVDTQYF
TRBV7-8 | TRBD1 | CASSLLGDRVYNEQFF
TRBV3-1/TRBV3-2 | TRBD1 | CASSLGQDNSPLHF
TRBV19 | NA | CASSIDPYGYEQYF
TRBV6-5 | NA | CASSYRRAPVYGYTF
TRBV4-3 | NA | CASSQDLLDLGGREKLFF
TRBV14 | NA | CASSEVRGAYSPLHF
TRBV21-1 | NA | CASSTLNAGTGGHEQYF
TRBV28 | NA | CASSSQGRLGSPLHF
TRBV5-4 | TRBD1 | CASSLGTGERETQYF
TRBV4-1 | TRBD1 | CASSSPGQFGYTF
TRBV12-3/TRBV12-4 | NA | CASSFFGTETQYF
TRBV7-2 | TRBD1 | CASSLQGGAFF
TRBV6-5 | TRBD1 | CASSNRDRVSEAFF
TRBV7-9 | TRBD1 | CATDRGNSGNTIYF
TRBV2 | NA | CASAGAEQYF
TRBV9 | TRBD2 | CASSAGTSDEQFF
TRBV29-1 | NA | CSVDRTLSYNEQFF
TRBV9 | NA | CASSVGGDLYTGELFF
TRBV27 | TRBD1 | CASSFGQGGNYNSPLHF
TRBV7-8 | NA | CASSLGLGRNEQFF
TRBV19 | NA | CASRLEGGRNGKPQHF
TRBV6-2/TRBV6-3 | NA | CASSYSSGYGQPQHF
TRBV10-1 | NA | CASSESPRGTEAFF
TRBV24-1 | TRBD1 | CATGDRGNEKLFF
TRBV28 | NA | CASSPGRTVYNEQFF
TRBV28 | NA | CASSLRVPYNSPLHF
TRBV19 | TRBD1 | CASSPDREVNTEAFF